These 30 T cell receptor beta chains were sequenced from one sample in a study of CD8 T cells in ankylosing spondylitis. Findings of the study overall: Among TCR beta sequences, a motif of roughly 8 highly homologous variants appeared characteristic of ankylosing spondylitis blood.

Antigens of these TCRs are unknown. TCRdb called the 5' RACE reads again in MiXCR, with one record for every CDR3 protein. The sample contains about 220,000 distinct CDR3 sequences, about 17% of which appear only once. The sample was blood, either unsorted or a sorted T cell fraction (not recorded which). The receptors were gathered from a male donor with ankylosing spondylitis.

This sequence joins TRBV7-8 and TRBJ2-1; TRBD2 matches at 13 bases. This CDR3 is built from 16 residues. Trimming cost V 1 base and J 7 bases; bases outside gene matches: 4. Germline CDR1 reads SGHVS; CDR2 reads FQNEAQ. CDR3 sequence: CASSLGTSGSLNEQFF. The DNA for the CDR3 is TGTGCCAGCAGCTTAGGGACTAGCGGGAGCTTGAATGAGCAGTTCTTC.

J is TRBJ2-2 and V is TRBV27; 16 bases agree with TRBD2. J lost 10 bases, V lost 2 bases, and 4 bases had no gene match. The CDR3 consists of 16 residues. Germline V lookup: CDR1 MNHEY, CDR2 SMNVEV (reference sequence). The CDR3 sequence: CASSLGTSGGATELFF. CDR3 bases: TGTGCCAGCAGTTTAGGGACTAGCGGGGGGGCGACGGAGCTGTTTTTT.

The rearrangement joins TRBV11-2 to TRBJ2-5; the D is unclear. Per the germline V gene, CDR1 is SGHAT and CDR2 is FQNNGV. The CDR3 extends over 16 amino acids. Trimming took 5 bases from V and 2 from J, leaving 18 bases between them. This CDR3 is CASSQEGGNLQETQYF. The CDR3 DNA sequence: TGTGCCAGCAGCCAGGAAGGCGGAAACCTACAAGAGACCCAGTACTTC.

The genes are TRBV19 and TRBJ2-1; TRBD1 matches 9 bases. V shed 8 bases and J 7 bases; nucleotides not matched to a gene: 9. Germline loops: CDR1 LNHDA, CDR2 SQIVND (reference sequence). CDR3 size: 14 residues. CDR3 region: CASLPTGGANEQFF. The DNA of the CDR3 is TGTGCCAGTCTTCCGACAGGGGGAGCGAATGAGCAGTTCTTC.

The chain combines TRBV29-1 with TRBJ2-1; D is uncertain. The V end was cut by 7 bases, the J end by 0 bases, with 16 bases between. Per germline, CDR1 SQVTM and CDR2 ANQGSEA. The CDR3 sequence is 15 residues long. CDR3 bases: TGCAGCGCCCTCGCTAGGAATATCTCCTACAATGAGCAGTTCTTC. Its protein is CSALARNISYNEQFF.

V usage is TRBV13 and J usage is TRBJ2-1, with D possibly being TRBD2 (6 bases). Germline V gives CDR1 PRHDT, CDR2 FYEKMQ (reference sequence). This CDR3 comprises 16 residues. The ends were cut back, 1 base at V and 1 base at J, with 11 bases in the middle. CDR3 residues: CASSLEEGISYNEQFF. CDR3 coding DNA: TGTGCCAGCAGCTTAGAGGAGGGTATTTCCTACAATGAGCAGTTCTTC. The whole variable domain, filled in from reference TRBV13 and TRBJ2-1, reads AAGVIQSPRHLIKEKRETATLKCYPIPRHDTVYWYQQGPGQDPQFLISFYEKMQSDKGSIPDRFSAQQFSDYHSELNMSSLELGDSALYFCASSLEEGISYNEQFFGPGTRLTVL.

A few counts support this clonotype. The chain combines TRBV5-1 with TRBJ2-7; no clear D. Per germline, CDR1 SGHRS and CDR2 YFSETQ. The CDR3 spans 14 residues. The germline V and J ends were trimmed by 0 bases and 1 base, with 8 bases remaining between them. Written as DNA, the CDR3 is TGCGCCAGCAGCTTGGTAACCGAGTCCTACGAGCAGTACTTC. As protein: CASSLVTESYEQYF.

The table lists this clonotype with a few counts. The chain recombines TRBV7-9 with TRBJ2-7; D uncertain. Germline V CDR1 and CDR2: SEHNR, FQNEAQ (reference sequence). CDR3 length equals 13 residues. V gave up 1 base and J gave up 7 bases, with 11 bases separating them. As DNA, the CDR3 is TGTGCCAGCAGCTTAGGGGTTTCGGAAGAGCAGTACTTC. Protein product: CASSLGVSEEQYF.

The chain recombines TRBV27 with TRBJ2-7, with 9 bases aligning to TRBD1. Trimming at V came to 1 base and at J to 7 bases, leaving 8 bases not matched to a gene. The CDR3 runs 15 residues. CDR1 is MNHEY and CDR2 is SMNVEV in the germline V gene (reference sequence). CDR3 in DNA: TGTGCCAGCAGTTTATTGGGACAGGGTATGGTAGAGCAGTACTTC. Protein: CASSLLGQGMVEQYF.

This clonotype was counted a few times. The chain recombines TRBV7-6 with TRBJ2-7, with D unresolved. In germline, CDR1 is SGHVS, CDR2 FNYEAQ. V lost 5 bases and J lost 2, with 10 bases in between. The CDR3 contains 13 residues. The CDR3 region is CASSQDTTYEQYF. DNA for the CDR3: TGTGCCAGCAGCCAAGACACCACCTACGAGCAGTACTTC.

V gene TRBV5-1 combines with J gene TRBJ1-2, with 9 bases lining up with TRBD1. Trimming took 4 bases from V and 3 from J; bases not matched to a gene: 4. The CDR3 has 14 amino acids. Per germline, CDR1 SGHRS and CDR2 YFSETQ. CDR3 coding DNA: TGCGCCAGCAGCACGGGACAGGGACACTATGGCTACACCTTC. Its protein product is CASSTGQGHYGYTF.

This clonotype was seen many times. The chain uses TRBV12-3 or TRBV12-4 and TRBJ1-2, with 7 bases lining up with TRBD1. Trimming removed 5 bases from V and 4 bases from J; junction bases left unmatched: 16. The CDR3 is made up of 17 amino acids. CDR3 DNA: TGTGCCAGCAGTGATCGGACAGGTCCACCTCAATCCTATGGCTACACCTTC. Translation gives CASSDRTGPPQSYGYTF.

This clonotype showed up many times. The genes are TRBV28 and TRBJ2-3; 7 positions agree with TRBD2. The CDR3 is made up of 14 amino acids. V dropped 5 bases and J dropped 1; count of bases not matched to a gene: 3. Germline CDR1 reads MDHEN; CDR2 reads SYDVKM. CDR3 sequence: CASSGLERTDTQYF. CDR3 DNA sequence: TGTGCCAGCAGTGGACTAGAGCGCACAGATACGCAGTATTTT. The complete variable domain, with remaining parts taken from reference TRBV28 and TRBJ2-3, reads DVKVTQSSRYLVKRTGEKVFLECVQDMDHENMFWYRQDPGLGLRLIYFSYDVKMKEKGDIPEGYSVSREKKERFSLILESASTNQTSMYLCASSGLERTDTQYFGPGTRLTVL.

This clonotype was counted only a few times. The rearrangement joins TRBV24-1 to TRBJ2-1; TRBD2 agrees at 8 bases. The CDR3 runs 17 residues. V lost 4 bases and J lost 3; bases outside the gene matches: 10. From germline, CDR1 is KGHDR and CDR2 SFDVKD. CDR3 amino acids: CATSDPSTSGDYNEQFF. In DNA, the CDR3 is TGTGCCACCAGTGACCCCAGTACTAGCGGAGACTACAATGAGCAGTTCTTC.

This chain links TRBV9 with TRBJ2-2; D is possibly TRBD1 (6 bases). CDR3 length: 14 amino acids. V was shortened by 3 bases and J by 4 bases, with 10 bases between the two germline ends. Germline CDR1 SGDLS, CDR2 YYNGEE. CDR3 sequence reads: CASSAPGATGELFF. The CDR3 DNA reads TGTGCCAGCAGCGCCCCAGGGGCCACCGGGGAGCTGTTTTTT.

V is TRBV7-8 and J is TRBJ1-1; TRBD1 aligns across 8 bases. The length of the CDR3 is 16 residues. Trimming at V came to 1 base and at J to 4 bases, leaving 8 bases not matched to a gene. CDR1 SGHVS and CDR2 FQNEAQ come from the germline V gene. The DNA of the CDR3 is TGTGCCAGCAGCTTAGGGGGGACAGGTTACGCCACTGAAGCTTTCTTT. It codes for CASSLGGTGYATEAFF.

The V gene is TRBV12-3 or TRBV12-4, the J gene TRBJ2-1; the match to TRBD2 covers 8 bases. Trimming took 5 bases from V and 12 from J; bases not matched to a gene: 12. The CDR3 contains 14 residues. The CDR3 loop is CASSLGAAGGGQFF. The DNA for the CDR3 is TGTGCCAGCAGTCTGGGGGCCGCGGGGGGTGGGCAGTTCTTC.

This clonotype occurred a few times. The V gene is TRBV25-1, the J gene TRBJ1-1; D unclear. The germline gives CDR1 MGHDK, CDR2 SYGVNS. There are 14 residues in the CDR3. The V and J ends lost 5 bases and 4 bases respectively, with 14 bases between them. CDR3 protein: CASSPISSGTEAFF. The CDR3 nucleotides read TGTGCCAGCAGTCCGATATCTTCGGGCACTGAAGCTTTCTTT.

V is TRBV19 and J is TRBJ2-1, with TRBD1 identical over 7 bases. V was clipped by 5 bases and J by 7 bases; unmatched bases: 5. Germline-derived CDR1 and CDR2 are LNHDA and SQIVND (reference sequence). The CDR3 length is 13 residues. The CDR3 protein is CASSFNRGNEQFF. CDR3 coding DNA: TGTGCCAGTAGTTTCAACAGGGGTAATGAGCAGTTCTTC.

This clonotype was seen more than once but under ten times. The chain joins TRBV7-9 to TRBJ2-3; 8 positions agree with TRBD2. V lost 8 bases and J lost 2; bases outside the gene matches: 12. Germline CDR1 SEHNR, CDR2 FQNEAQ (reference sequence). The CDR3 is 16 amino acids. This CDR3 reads CASGFGPAGDTDTQYF. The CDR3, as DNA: TGTGCCAGCGGATTCGGGCCAGCGGGGGACACAGATACGCAGTATTTT.

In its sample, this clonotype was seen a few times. The CDR3 DNA reads TGCGCCAGCAGCACCTCCGGGACAGGGCACAATGAGCAGTTCTTC. Protein sequence: CASSTSGTGHNEQFF. The chain couples TRBV5-1 to TRBJ2-1, with 9 bases matching TRBD1. The CDR3 is made up of 15 amino acids. The V and J ends lost 4 bases and 5 bases, in that order; junction bases with no gene match: 7. Germline-derived CDR1 and CDR2 are SGHRS and YFSETQ.

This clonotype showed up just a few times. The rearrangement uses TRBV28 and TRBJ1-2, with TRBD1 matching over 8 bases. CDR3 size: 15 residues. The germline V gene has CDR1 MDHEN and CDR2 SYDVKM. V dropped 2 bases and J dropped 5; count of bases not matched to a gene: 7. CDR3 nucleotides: TGTGCCAGCAGTTTACTGCCAACAGGGGGGTATGGCTACACCTTC. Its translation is CASSLLPTGGYGYTF.

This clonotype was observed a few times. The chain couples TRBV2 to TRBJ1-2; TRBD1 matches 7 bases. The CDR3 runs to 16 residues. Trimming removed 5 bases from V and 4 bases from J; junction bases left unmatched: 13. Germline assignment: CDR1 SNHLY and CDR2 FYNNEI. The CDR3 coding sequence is TGTGCCAGCAGTTCCCGGGACAGCGACCCATTCTATGGCTACACCTTC. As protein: CASSSRDSDPFYGYTF.

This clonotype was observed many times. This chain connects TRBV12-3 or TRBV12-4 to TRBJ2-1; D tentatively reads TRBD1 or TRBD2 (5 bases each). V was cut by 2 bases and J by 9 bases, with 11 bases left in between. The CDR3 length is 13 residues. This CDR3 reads CASSLNWGSEQFF. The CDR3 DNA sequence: TGTGCCAGCAGTTTAAATTGGGGGAGTGAGCAGTTCTTC.

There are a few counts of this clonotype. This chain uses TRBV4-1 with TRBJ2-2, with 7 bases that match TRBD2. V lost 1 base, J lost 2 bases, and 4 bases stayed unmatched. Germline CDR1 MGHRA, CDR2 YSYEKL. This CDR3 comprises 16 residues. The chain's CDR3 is CASSQGRGSNTGELFF. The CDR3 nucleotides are TGCGCCAGCAGCCAAGGGCGGGGGTCAAACACCGGGGAGCTGTTTTTT.

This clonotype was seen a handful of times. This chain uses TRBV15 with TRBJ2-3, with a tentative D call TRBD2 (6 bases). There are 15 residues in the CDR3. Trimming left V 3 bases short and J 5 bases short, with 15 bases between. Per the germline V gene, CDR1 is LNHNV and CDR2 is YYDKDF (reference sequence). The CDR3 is CATSSRREQGDTQYF. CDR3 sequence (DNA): TGTGCCACCAGCAGTCGTCGGGAGCAGGGAGATACGCAGTATTTT.

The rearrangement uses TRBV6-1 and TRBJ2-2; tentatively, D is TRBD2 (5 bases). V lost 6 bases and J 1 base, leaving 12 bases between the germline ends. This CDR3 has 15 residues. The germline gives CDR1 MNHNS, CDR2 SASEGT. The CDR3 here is CASSRTGENTGELFF. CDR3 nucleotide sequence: TGTGCCAGCAGCAGGACTGGTGAGAACACCGGGGAGCTGTTTTTT.

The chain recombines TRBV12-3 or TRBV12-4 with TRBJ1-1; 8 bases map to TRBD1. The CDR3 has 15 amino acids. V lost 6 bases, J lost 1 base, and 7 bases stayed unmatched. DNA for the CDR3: TGTGCCAGCAGCATCCGGACAGGGTGGAACACTGAAGCTTTCTTT. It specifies CASSIRTGWNTEAFF.

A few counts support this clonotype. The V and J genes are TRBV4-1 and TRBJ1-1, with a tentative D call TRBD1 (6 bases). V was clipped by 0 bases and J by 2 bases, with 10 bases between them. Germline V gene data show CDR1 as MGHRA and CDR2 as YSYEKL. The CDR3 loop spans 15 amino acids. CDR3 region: CASSQEGGANTEAFF. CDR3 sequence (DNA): TGCGCCAGCAGCCAAGAGGGGGGCGCCAACACTGAAGCTTTCTTT.

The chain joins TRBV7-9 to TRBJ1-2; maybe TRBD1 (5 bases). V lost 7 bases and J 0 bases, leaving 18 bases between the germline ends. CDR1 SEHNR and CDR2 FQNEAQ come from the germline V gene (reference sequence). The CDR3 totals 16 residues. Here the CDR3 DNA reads TGTGCCAGCACCCCCCCCGGGGGTCCGACTAACTATGGCTACACCTTC. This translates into CASTPPGGPTNYGYTF.